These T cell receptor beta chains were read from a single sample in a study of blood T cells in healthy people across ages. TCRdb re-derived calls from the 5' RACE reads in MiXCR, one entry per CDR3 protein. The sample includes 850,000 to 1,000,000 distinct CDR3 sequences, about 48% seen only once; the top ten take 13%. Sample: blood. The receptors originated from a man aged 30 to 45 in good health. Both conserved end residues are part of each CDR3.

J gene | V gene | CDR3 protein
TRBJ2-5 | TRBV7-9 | CASSLDLSGGEQETQYF
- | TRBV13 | CASTWTGNGEQYF
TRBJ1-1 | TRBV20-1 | CSATQGALNTEAFF
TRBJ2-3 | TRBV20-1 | CSARTSGGWKHTQYF
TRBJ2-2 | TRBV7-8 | CASSLGSRGAPGELFF
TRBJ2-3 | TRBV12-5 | CASGVVGARTQYF
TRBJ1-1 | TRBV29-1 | CSVEGQGGRNTEAFF
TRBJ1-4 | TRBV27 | CASSLFNNEKLFF
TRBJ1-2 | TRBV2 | CASSAGQGDYGYTF
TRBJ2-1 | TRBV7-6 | CASSLGPGLAGDEQFF
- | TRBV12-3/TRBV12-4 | CASADRNDREGVIGTQYF
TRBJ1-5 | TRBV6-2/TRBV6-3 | CASSTPSGINQPQHF
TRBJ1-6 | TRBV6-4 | CASSEGQGSPLHF
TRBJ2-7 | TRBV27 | CASSFQKQGPYEQYF
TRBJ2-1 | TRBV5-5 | CASSESDNEQFF
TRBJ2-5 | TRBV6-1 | CASSESGGGETQYF
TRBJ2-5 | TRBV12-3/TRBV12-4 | CASSADRVDETQYF
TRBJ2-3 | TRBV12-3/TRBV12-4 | CASSFGLVVPDTQYF
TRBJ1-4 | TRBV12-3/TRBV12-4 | CASSTLREKLFF
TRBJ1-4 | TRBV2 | CASSEEGRIDEKLFF
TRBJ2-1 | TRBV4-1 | CASSQDLSRYNEQFF
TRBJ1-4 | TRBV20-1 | CSAREATNEKLFF
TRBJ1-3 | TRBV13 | CASSSGDSGNTIYF
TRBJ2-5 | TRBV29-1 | CSVAQGRNEQYF
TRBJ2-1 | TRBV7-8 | CASSPQGVRTYNEQFF
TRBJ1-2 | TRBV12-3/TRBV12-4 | CASSFSGQGMRGYTF
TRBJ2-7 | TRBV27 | CASSLKGVSYEQYF
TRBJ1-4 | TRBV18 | CASSPPEREKLFF
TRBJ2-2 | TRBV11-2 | CASSHRWDRGRTDADTGELFF
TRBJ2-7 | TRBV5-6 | CASSNRDRGIEQYF
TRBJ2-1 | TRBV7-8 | CASSLAGTILRNEQFF
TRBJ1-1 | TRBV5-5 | CASSQNIGRTNTEAFF
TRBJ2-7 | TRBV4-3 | CASSQEARNYCEQYF
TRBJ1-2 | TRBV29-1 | CSVDGHEIDYGYTF
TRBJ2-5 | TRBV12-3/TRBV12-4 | CASSLDPSGTQETQYF
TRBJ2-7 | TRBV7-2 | CASSLNTGTYEQYF
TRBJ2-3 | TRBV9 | CASSADGADTQYF
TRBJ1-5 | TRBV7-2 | CASSPTGTGPNQPQHF
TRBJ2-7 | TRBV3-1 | CASSSRPGTSIRPYEQYF
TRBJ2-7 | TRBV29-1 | CSVLEGVYEQYF
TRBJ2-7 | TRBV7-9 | CASSGGTPSYEQYF
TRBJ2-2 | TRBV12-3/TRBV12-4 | CASSPGTGGKTGELFF
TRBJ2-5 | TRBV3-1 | CASSTRTMQETQYF
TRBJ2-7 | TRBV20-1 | CSAKDRGLSYEQYF
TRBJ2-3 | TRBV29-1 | CSVEGLLAARQYF
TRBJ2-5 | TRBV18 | CASSQGTFQETQYF
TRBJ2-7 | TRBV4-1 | CASSQDAGYPNEQYF
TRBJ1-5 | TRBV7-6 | CASSPGPSGNQPQHF
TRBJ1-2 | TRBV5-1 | CASSLAGSADYGYTF
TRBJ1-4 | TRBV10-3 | CAISESPAANEKLFF
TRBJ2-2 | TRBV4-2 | CASSPLGVTNTGELFF
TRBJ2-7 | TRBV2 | CASSEQGLSSYEQYF
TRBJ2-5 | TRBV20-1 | CSARDYTRGGQETQYF
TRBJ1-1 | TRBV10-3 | CAISESSQGVNTEAFF
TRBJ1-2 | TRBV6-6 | CASSYSHGGEIDGYTF
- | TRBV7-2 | CANSLVVQVAGEQYF
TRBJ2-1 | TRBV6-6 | CASATPGQGNNEQFF
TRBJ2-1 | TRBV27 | CASSLSSDLYNEQFF
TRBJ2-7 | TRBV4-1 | CASSQGGAGAYEQYF
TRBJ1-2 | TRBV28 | CARLTTGAYGYTF